A single sample gave rise to the 32 T cell receptor beta chains below, sequenced in a study of beta chain features in type 1 diabetes. Expressed TCRB transcripts were sequenced after all isolated RNA was converted to cDNA. The repertoire was sequenced with immunoSEQ multiplex PCR; TCRdb's copy has only in-frame clones and lacks some. Among roughly 230,000 clones listed, 9.6% were seen once. Sequences were obtained from naive CD4+ T cells from blood. The receptors here all came from a woman under 30 in good health.

This clone was counted a few times. The chain links TRBV15 to TRBJ2-7, with TRBD1 matching 10 bases. The germline V gene has CDR1 LNHNV and CDR2 YYDKDF (reference sequence). The CDR3 spans 15 residues. V was pared by 5 bases and J by 6 bases, with 10 bases of the junction left unmatched. The CDR3 region is CATSYPGQGRVEQYF. The CDR3 DNA is TGTGCCACCAGCTATCCGGGACAGGGGAGGGTCGAGCAGTACTTC.

This clone appeared a few times. The chain joins TRBV9 to TRBJ1-3; D possibly corresponds to TRBD1 (5 bases). Per germline, CDR1 SGDLS and CDR2 YYNGEE. The CDR3 covers 15 residues. V was pared by 2 bases and J by 0 bases, with 9 bases between. The CDR3, as DNA: TGTGCCAGCAGCGTCTTAGGGGACTCTGGAAACACCATATATTTT. Translation gives CASSVLGDSGNTIYF.

This clone has only a few counts. Within the sample, other DNA sequences also encode this same CDR3. The chain has TRBV27 and TRBJ1-5, with D perhaps matching TRBD1 (5 bases). This CDR3 comprises 13 residues. The germline gives CDR1 MNHEY, CDR2 SMNVEV (reference sequence). V lost 3 bases, J lost 4 bases, and 7 bases lay in between. In DNA, the CDR3 is TGTGCCAGCAGTTTCAGGGAAAATCAGCCCCAGCATTTT. It translates to CASSFRENQPQHF.

V gene TRBV5-1 combines with J gene TRBJ2-1; 8 bases fit TRBD1. In germline, CDR1 is SGHRS, CDR2 YFSETQ. The CDR3 loop spans 16 amino acids. Germline trimming cut 2 bases from V and 8 bases from J; bases unmatched to any gene: 12. The DNA of the CDR3 is TGCGCCAGCAGCTTAGGACGACAGGGGATAGGCGATGAGCAGTTCTTC. Protein product: CASSLGRQGIGDEQFF.

This clone appeared a few times. The J gene is TRBJ2-7, the V gene TRBV4-1; no clear D gene. From germline, CDR1 is MGHRA and CDR2 YSYEKL. The CDR3 covers 15 residues. Trimming took off 1 base at V and 4 bases at J, with 14 bases between the two ends. CDR3 residues: CASSQGVGDLYEQYF. Here the CDR3 DNA reads TGCGCCAGCAGCCAAGGAGTGGGTGACTTGTACGAGCAGTACTTC.

The gene calls are TRBV6-5 and TRBJ2-1; D might be TRBD1 (6 bases). Trimming removed 6 bases at V and 2 bases at J, with 11 bases between. Germline lookup yields CDR1 MNHEY and CDR2 SVGAGI. The CDR3 loop spans 14 amino acids. CDR3 protein: CASSRQAPYNEQFF. The CDR3, as DNA: TGTGCCAGCAGCCGACAGGCCCCCTACAATGAGCAGTTCTTC.

The chain couples TRBV30 to TRBJ2-7, with D hard to call. CDR1 GTSNPN and CDR2 SVGIG come from the germline V gene (reference sequence). Trimming removed 2 bases at V and 2 bases at J, with 13 bases between. The CDR3 covers 14 residues. The CDR3 sequence: CAWSPQSRTYEQYF. In DNA, the CDR3 is TGTGCCTGGAGTCCACAATCCCGAACCTACGAGCAGTACTTC.

The chain carries TRBV5-1 and TRBJ2-3, with 14 bases matching TRBD2. With V trimmed by 4 bases and J by 3 bases, 4 bases remained unmatched. This CDR3 spans 16 amino acids. CDR1 SGHRS and CDR2 YFSETQ come from the germline V gene. DNA for the CDR3: TGCGCCAGCAGCCGGGGACTAGCGGGAGAGACAGATACGCAGTATTTT. It translates to CASSRGLAGETDTQYF.

The sample holds one count of this clone. The chain couples TRBV30 to TRBJ2-5; unclear D gene. The J call may be in error: the DNA end matches TRBJ2-7 better. In germline, CDR1 is GTSNPN, CDR2 SVGIG (reference sequence). The CDR3 length is 11 residues. The chain's CDR3 is CAWTPLREQYF. DNA for the CDR3: TGTGCCTGGACCCCATTACGCGAGCAGTACTTC.

In this sample, this clone turned up a few times. CDR3 protein: CASSEASGNYGYTF. The DNA of the CDR3 is TGTGCCAGCAGTGAAGCATCGGGGAACTATGGCTACACCTTC. The chain uses TRBV6-1 and TRBJ1-2; D unclear. V gave up 0 bases and J gave up 2 bases, with 7 bases separating them. The CDR3 runs 14 residues. CDR1 is MNHNS and CDR2 is SASEGT in the germline V gene.

A few counts support this clone. CDR3 loop: CASSLPGGLYEQYF. Written as DNA, the CDR3 is TGTGCCAGCAGCTTACCGGGGGGCTTATACGAGCAGTACTTC. The rearrangement uses TRBV7-2 and TRBJ2-7; D perhaps matches TRBD2 (7 bases). V was cut by 2 bases and J by 4 bases, with 12 bases left in between. From germline, CDR1 is SGHTA and CDR2 FQGNSA. CDR3 length: 14 amino acids.

This clone has a handful of counts. The chain recombines TRBV5-1 with TRBJ2-5; 10 nucleotides match TRBD1. The germline gives CDR1 SGHRS, CDR2 YFSETQ. V trimming: 4 bases; J trimming: 5 bases; junction bases outside the gene matches: 14. The CDR3 runs to 17 residues. CDR3 residues: CASSPGTGVGASETQYF. The CDR3 coding sequence is TGCGCCAGCAGCCCCGGGACAGGGGTTGGGGCGTCGGAGACCCAGTACTTC.

This clone was observed a few times. This chain connects TRBV4-2 to TRBJ2-1; 8 bases match TRBD2. V lost 0 bases and J lost 13; bases outside the gene matches: 5. The CDR3 totals 13 residues. Germline V gene sequence: CDR1 LGHNA, CDR2 YNFKEQ. Here the CDR3 reads CASSQESAGGQFF. The CDR3 nucleotides read TGTGCCAGCAGCCAAGAATCGGCGGGGGGACAGTTCTTC.

The chain joins TRBV4-2 to TRBJ2-2, with D tentatively TRBD1 (6 bases). The CDR3 spans 17 residues. The germline V and J ends were trimmed by 1 base and 2 bases, with 14 bases remaining between them. CDR1 is LGHNA, CDR2 YNFKEQ, per germline. The CDR3 region is CASSQGADRRNTGELFF. CDR3 bases: TGTGCCAGCAGCCAAGGTGCTGACAGGAGAAACACCGGGGAGCTGTTTTTT.

This clone was seen a handful of times. This chain links TRBV6-1 with TRBJ2-1, with 9 bases lining up with TRBD1. The CDR3 is 15 residues long. CDR1 and CDR2 from the germline V gene are MNHNS and SASEGT. J gave up 2 bases and V 4 bases, and 3 bases lay outside the gene matches. The CDR3 loop reads CASSARQGAYNEQFF. CDR3 coding DNA: TGTGCCAGCAGTGCCAGACAGGGGGCCTACAATGAGCAGTTCTTC.

This chain connects TRBV6-5 to TRBJ1-5; 7 positions agree with TRBD1. CDR3 length: 14 residues. The germline gives CDR1 MNHEY, CDR2 SVGAGI. The V and J ends lost 5 bases and 4 bases, in that order; junction bases with no gene match: 5. In DNA form, the CDR3 reads TGTGCCAGCAGTCCGGGACAGCAGAATCAGCCCCAGCATTTT. Amino acid sequence: CASSPGQQNQPQHF.

The V gene is TRBV7-9, the J gene TRBJ1-1; maybe TRBD1 (5 bases). This CDR3 has 13 residues. CDR1 and CDR2 (germline): SEHNR, FQNEAQ (reference sequence). V lost 4 bases and J 1 base, leaving 7 bases between the germline ends. The DNA for the CDR3 is TGTGCCAGCAGCTCACAGGAGAACACTGAAGCTTTCTTT. Translated: CASSSQENTEAFF.

The sample holds a few counts of this clone. V usage is TRBV30 and J usage is TRBJ1-5, with TRBD1 matching 10 bases. V lost 2 bases and J lost 4; bases outside the gene matches: 17. In germline, CDR1 is GTSNPN, CDR2 SVGIG (reference sequence). This CDR3 has 19 residues. CDR3 DNA: TGTGCCTGGAGTAAAAGGGGACGAGGACAGGGGGTGACAAATCAGCCCCAGCATTTT. It encodes CAWSKRGRGQGVTNQPQHF.

This clone appeared a few times. The CDR3 sequence is CASSLLAVPAGEQFF. DNA for the CDR3: TGCGCCAGCAGCTTGTTAGCGGTACCGGCTGGTGAGCAGTTCTTC. This chain joins TRBV5-1 and TRBJ2-1; TRBD2 might be the D (6 bases). Trimming cost V 1 base and J 9 bases, with 17 bases left between them. CDR1 and CDR2 (germline): SGHRS, YFSETQ. The CDR3 is made up of 15 amino acids.

This clone was picked up a small number of times. The rearrangement links TRBV19 to TRBJ1-5; possible D gene TRBD1, 6 bases. This CDR3 region has 14 residues. V was pared by 5 bases and J by 7 bases, with 15 bases between. Germline V lookup: CDR1 LNHDA, CDR2 SQIVND (reference sequence). CDR3 sequence (DNA): TGTGCCAGTAGTCTTCCGGGACAACTCCAGCCCCAGCATTTT. It translates to CASSLPGQLQPQHF.

This clone has a handful of counts. This chain links TRBV2 with TRBJ2-3; 8 bases align to TRBD2. Trimming cost V 7 bases and J 4 bases; bases outside gene matches: 7. The CDR3 has 14 residues. In germline, CDR1 is SNHLY, CDR2 FYNNEI. In nucleotides, the CDR3 is TGTGCCAGCATATTGACTAGCGCTTCAGATACGCAGTATTTT. Translating it yields CASILTSASDTQYF.

This clone was observed a handful of times. The chain links TRBV2 to TRBJ2-1; no firm D call. The CDR3 is 13 residues long. Per the germline V gene, CDR1 is SNHLY and CDR2 is FYNNEI. V was pared by 7 bases and J by 2 bases, with 9 bases between. The CDR3 sequence: CASMRQPYNEQFF. The CDR3 nucleotides read TGTGCCAGCATGCGGCAGCCCTACAATGAGCAGTTCTTC.

This clone was picked up a small number of times. CDR3 amino acids: CASNNRVSTEAFF. As DNA, the CDR3 is TGTGCCAGCAATAACAGGGTTAGCACTGAAGCTTTCTTT. The V and J genes are TRBV25-1 and TRBJ1-1; TRBD1 might be the D (6 bases). CDR1 MGHDK and CDR2 SYGVNS come from the germline V gene. CDR3 length: 13 amino acids. Trimming took off 7 bases at V and 4 bases at J, with 13 bases between the two ends.

V gene TRBV4-1 combines with J gene TRBJ1-5, with a tentative D call TRBD1 (6 bases). Germline V gives CDR1 MGHRA, CDR2 YSYEKL. The germline V and J ends were trimmed by 1 base and 11 bases, with 12 bases remaining between them. This CDR3 is 13 amino acids long. This CDR3 reads CASSQAYRETQHF. The CDR3 region has the DNA TGCGCCAGCAGCCAAGCCTACAGGGAAACCCAGCATTTT.

CDR3 bases: TGTGCCAGCAGCCTCGGACAGATAAGCTACAATGAGCAGTTCTTC. As protein: CASSLGQISYNEQFF. The chain links TRBV11-2 to TRBJ2-1, with D maybe TRBD1 (6 bases). The V gene's germline CDR1 is SGHAT and CDR2 FQNNGV. The V gene lost 5 bases and the J gene lost 3 bases, with 14 bases spanning the gap. The CDR3 contains 15 residues.

The V and J genes are TRBV5-1 and TRBJ2-2; the match to TRBD1 covers 8 bases. This CDR3 region has 16 residues. V gave up 4 bases and J gave up 2 bases; unmatched junction bases: 7. Germline lookup yields CDR1 SGHRS and CDR2 YFSETQ. In DNA form, the CDR3 reads TGCGCCAGCAGCCCCCCGGGGACAGGAAACACCGGGGAGCTGTTTTTT. This codes for CASSPPGTGNTGELFF.

The chain has TRBV9 and TRBJ2-6; no reliable D call. The CDR3 has 17 residues. The V end lost 0 bases, the J end lost 1 base, and 11 bases lay between the germline ends. CDR1 is SGDLS, CDR2 YYNGEE, per germline. The CDR3 DNA sequence: TGTGCCAGCAGCGTAGGAGTCCGGGTATCTGGGGCCAACGTCCTGACTTTC. It translates to CASSVGVRVSGANVLTF.

This chain connects TRBV5-6 to TRBJ1-4; D is uncertain. Germline-derived CDR1 and CDR2 are SGHDT and YYEEEE. The CDR3 covers 14 residues. V was trimmed by 0 bases and J by 8 bases, leaving 11 bases between them. The CDR3 spells CASSLVGLAEKLFF. In DNA form, the CDR3 reads TGTGCCAGCAGCTTGGTCGGGTTGGCGGAAAAACTGTTTTTT.

This chain joins TRBV29-1 and TRBJ2-7; D not resolved. The CDR3 spans 14 residues. CDR1 and CDR2 from the germline V gene are SQVTM and ANQGSEA. Trimming took off 7 bases at V and 0 bases at J, with 16 bases between the two ends. For the CDR3, the DNA is TGCAGCGCTACCCACGGGTTGGGCTCCTACGAGCAGTACTTC. This codes for CSATHGLGSYEQYF.

This clone turned up a few times. The rearrangement joins TRBV19 to TRBJ2-1; 10 bases are a match to TRBD2. The CDR3 runs 18 residues. Germline trimming cut 3 bases from V and 4 bases from J; bases unmatched to any gene: 12. Germline V gene sequence: CDR1 LNHDA, CDR2 SQIVND (reference sequence). The CDR3 loop is CASSMVLAGYGTYNEQFF. The CDR3 nucleotides are TGTGCCAGTAGTATGGTACTAGCGGGATACGGGACGTACAATGAGCAGTTCTTC.

This clone was seen only a few times. V usage is TRBV5-1 and J usage is TRBJ2-3; D is perhaps TRBD2 (5 bases). With 1 base removed from V and 2 bases from J, the gap between germline ends came to 14 bases. CDR1 and CDR2 from the germline V gene are SGHRS and YFSETQ. This CDR3 is built from 16 residues. The CDR3 spells CASSLYRVSDTDTQYF. The CDR3, as DNA: TGCGCCAGCAGCTTGTATCGGGTTAGCGACACAGATACGCAGTATTTT. Complete variable domain (other parts from reference TRBV5-1 and TRBJ2-3): KAGVTQTPRYLIKTRGQQVTLSCSPISGHRSVSWYQQTPGQGLQFLFEYFSETQRNKGNFPGRFSGRQFSNSRSEMNVSTLELGDSALYLCASSLYRVSDTDTQYFGPGTRLTVL.

This clone was recorded a few times. J is TRBJ2-7 and V is TRBV7-2, with 8 bases matching TRBD2. Germline lookup yields CDR1 SGHTA and CDR2 FQGNSA. Trimming removed 2 bases from V and 6 bases from J; junction bases left unmatched: 0. This CDR3 is 12 amino acids long. The DNA of the CDR3 is TGTGCCAGCAGCTTAACTAGCGGCGAGCAGTACTTC. The encoded protein is CASSLTSGEQYF.